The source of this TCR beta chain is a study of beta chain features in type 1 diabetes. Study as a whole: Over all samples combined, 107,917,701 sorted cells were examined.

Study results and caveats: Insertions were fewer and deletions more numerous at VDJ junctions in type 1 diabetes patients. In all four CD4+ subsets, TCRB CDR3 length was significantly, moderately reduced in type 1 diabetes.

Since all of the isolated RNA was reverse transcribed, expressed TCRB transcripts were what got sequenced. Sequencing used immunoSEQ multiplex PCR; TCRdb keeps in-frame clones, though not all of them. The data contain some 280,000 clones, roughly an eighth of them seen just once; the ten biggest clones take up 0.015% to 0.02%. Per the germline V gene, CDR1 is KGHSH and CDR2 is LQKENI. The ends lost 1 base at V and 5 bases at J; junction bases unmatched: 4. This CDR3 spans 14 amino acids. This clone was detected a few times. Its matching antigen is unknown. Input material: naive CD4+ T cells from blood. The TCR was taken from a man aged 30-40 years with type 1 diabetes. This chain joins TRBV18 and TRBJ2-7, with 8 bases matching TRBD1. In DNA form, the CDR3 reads TGTGCCAGCTCACCACGGACAGGGCAAGACGAGCAGTACTTC. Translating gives CASSPRTGQDEQYF.